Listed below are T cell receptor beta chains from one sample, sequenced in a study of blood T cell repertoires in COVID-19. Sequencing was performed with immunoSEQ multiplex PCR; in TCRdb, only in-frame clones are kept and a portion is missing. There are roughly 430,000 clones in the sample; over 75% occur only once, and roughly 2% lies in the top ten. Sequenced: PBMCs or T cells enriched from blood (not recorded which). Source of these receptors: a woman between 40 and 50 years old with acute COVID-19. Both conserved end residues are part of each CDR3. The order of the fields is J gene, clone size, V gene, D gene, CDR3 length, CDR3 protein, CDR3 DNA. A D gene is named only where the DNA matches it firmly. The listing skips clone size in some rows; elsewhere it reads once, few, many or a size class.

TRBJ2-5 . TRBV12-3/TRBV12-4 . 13 CASSFVQGETQYF TGTGCCAGCAGTTTCGTACAGGGAGAGACCCAGTACTTC
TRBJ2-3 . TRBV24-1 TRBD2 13 CATMSSGVDTQYF TGTGCCACCATGTCAAGCGGGGTAGATACGCAGTATTTT
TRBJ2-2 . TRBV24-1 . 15 CATSPPRGSTGELFF TGTGCCACCAGCCCTCCGAGGGGGTCCACCGGGGAGCTGTTTTTT
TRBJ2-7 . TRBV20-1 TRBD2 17 CSASSGTSGGAYYEQYF TGCAGTGCTAGTTCCGGGACTAGCGGGGGGGCCTACTACGAGCAGTACTTC
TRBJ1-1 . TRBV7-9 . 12 CASSPTGYEAFF TGTGCCAGCAGCCCGACAGGATATGAAGCTTTCTTT
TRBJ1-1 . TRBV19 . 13 CASSISVNTEAFF TGTGCCAGTAGTATTTCTGTGAACACTGAAGCTTTCTTT
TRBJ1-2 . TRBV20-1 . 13 CSASTRASHGYTF TGCAGTGCTAGTACCAGGGCGTCGCATGGCTACACCTTC
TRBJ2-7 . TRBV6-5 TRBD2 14 CASSSPRLAGEQYF TGTGCCAGCAGCTCTCCTCGACTAGCAGGGGAGCAGTACTTC
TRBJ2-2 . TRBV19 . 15 CASSIGHSNTGELFF TGTGCCAGTAGTATCGGACACTCGAACACCGGGGAGCTGTTTTTT
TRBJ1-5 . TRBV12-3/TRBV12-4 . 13 CASSFRQEQPQHF TGTGCCAGCAGTTTCCGGCAGGAACAGCCCCAGCATTTT
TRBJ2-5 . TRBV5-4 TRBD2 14 CASSRGGYQETQYF TGTGCCAGCAGCCGCGGGGGGTATCAAGAGACCCAGTACTTC
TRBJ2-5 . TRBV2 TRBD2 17 CASSDVGLAGAKETQYF TGTGCCAGCAGTGATGTGGGACTAGCGGGGGCTAAAGAGACCCAGTACTTC
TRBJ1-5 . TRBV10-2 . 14 CASSLGQGSQPQHF TGCGCCAGCAGTTTAGGGCAGGGGAGTCAGCCCCAGCATTTT
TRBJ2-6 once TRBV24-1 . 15 CATSPGPSGANVLTF TGTGCCACCAGTCCAGGGCCCTCTGGGGCCAACGTCCTGACTTTC
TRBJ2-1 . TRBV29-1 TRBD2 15 CSVVQGLALYNEQFF TGCAGCGTTGTCCAAGGACTAGCATTATACAATGAGCAGTTCTTC
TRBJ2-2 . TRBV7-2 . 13 CASSFPGSGELFF TGTGCCAGCAGCTTCCCGGGGTCCGGGGAGCTGTTTTTT
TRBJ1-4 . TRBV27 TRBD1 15 CASRDTGGGNEKLFF TGTGCCAGCAGAGACACAGGGGGCGGTAATGAAAAACTGTTTTTT
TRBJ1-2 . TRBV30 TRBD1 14 CAWSRQTGSAGYTF TGTGCCTGGAGTCGTCAGACAGGGTCGGCTGGCTACACCTTC
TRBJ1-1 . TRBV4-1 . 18 CASSTPPVGGRVITEAFF TGCGCCAGCAGCACCCCCCCCGTAGGGGGACGGGTTATTACTGAAGCTTTCTTT
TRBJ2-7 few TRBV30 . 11 CAWSVGGEQYF TGTGCCTGGAGTGTAGGAGGCGAGCAGTACTTC
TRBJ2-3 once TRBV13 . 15 CASSPVPGLENTQYF TGTGCCAGCAGCCCTGTCCCGGGACTCGAAAATACGCAGTATTTT
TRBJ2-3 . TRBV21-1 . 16 CASSASSGGFTDTQYF TGTGCCAGCAGCGCCTCTAGCGGGGGCTTCACAGATACGCAGTATTTT
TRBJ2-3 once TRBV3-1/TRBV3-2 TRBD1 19 CASSQNPMPGQGLTDTQYF TGTGCCAGCAGCCAAAACCCAATGCCGGGACAGGGTCTCACAGATACGCAGTATTTT
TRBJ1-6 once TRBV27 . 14 CASSLNGGNSPLHF TGTGCCAGCAGTTTAAACGGGGGTAATTCACCCCTCCACTTT
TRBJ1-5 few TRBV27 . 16 CASSRLGANSNQPQHF TGTGCCAGCAGTAGACTTGGCGCCAATAGCAATCAGCCCCAGCATTTT
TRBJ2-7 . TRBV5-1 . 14 CASSFSASGYEQYF TGCGCCAGCAGCTTTAGCGCTTCCGGATACGAGCAGTACTTC
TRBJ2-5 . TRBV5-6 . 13 CASSFAGWETQYF TGTGCCAGCAGCTTTGCGGGTTGGGAGACCCAGTACTTC
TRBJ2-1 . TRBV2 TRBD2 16 CASSDFLSGGYNEQFF TGTGCCAGCAGTGACTTCCTCAGCGGGGGCTACAATGAGCAGTTCTTC
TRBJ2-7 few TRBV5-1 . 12 CASSLKEGEQYF TGCGCCAGCAGCTTGAAAGAGGGCGAGCAGTACTTC
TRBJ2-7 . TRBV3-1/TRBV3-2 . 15 CASSPSASFIYEQYF TGTGCCAGCAGCCCCAGTGCTAGCTTCATTTACGAGCAGTACTTC
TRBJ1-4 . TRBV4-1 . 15 CASSQIQGTNEKLFF TGCGCCAGCAGCCAAATACAGGGCACTAATGAAAAACTGTTTTTT
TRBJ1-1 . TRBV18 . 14 CASSPGRQNTEAFF TGTGCCAGCTCACCGGGCAGACAGAACACTGAAGCTTTCTTT
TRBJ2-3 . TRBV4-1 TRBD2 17 CASSQAQTSGGGYTQYF TGCGCCAGCAGCCAAGCCCAAACTAGCGGGGGTGGATATACGCAGTATTTT